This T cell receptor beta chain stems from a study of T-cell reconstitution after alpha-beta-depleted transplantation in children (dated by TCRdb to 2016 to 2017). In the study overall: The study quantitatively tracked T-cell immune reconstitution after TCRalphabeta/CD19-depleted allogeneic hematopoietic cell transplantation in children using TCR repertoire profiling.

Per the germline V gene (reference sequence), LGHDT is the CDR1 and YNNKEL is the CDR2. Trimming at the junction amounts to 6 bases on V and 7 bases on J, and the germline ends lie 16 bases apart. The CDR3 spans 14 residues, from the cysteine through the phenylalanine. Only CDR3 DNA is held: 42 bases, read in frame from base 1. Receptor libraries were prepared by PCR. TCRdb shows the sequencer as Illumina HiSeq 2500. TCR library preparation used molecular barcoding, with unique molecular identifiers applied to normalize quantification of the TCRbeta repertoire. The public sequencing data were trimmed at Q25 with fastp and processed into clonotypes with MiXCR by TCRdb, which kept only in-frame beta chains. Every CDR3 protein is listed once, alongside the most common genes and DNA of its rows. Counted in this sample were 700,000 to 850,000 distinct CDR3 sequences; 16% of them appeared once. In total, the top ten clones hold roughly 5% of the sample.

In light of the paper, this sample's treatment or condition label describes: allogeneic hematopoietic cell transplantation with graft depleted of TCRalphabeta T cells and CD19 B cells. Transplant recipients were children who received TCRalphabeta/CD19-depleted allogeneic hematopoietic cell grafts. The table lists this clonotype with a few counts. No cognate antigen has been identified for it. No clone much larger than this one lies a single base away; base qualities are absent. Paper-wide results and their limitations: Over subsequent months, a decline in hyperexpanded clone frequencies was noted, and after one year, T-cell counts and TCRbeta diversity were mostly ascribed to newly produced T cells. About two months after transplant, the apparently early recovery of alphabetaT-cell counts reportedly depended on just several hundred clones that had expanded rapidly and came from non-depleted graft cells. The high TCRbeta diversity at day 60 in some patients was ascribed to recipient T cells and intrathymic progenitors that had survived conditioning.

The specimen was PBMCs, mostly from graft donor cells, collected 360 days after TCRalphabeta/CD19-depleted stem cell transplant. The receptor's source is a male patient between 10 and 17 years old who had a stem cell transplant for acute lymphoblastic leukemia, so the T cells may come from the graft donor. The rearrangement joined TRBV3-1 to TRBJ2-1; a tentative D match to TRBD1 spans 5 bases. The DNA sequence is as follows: TGTGCCAGCAGTAGACTTAGCAGGACAAATGAGCAGTTCTTC. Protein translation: CASSRLSRTNEQFF.